This TCR beta chain was documented in a study of radiation and T cells in renal cell carcinoma. Across the whole study: Nephrectomy followed 15 Gy stereotactic body radiation by 4 weeks. General study results and limits: In blood, top tumor clones expanded by 2 weeks, shrinking by 4.

For this clone: Its antigen remains unknown.

Time point: baseline pretreatment blood. Noted treatment: 15 Gy SBRT to primary tumor, nephrectomy 4 weeks later. Measured with immunoSEQ multiplex PCR; TCRdb has only the in-frame clones, and not every one. The sample carries 87,000 or so clones, 86% recorded once. With 0 bases removed from V and 3 bases from J, the gap between germline ends came to 13 bases. The CDR3 loop spans 15 amino acids. CDR1 and CDR2 (germline): SGHRS, YFSETQ. The sequence came from a man aged 45-65 years with renal cell carcinoma. This chain links TRBV5-1 with TRBJ2-7; TRBD2 is a possible D gene (6 bases). The sequencing used blood, collected from a patient whose treatment included radiotherapy and nephrectomy. The CDR3 DNA sequence: TGCGCCAGCAGCTTGGATCCGGGGGACGGCTACGAGCAGTACTTC. This gives the protein CASSLDPGDGYEQYF.